This entry features one T cell receptor (beta chain) sequence. The data derive from a study of blood T cell repertoires in COVID-19. Study overall: PBMCs, B-cell-depleted T cells, or T cells were the source of the cDNA or gDNA that made up the material.

Trimming removed 4 bases at V and 4 bases at J, with 7 bases between. Per germline, CDR1 KGHSH and CDR2 LQKENI. The CDR3 is made up of 12 amino acids. Some clones are missing from TCRdb's copy, which holds only in-frame ones; the method was immunoSEQ multiplex PCR. The table records 75,000 to 95,000 clones, about 87% of them present only once. Sequenced sample: peripheral blood. The sequence was obtained from a man in his fifties with active COVID-19. The genes are TRBV18 and TRBJ1-2, with D maybe TRBD1 (5 bases). The CDR3 DNA follows: TGTGCCAGCTCACTAGACAGCTATGGCTACACCTTC. Translating gives CASSLDSYGYTF.